The 31 T cell receptor beta chains below all came from one sample that was sequenced in a study of T cell clones after liver transplantation. Profiling relied on immunoSEQ multiplex PCR, and the TCRdb table lists in-frame clones only, not all of them. The repertoire includes 16,000 or so clones, around 91% of them detected once, and 10% to 15% sits in the top ten. Sequences were derived from CD8+ T cells from blood, sampled 46 months after liver transplant. The receptors come from a human patient who received a liver transplant. A subset of T cells may come from the graft donor.

V gene TRBV9 combines with J gene TRBJ2-2; unclear D gene. Trimming stripped 3 bases from V and 0 bases from J, with 15 bases between. Germline lookup yields CDR1 SGDLS and CDR2 YYNGEE. This CDR3 is 17 amino acids long. This CDR3 is CASSASKSQSNTGELFF. In DNA form, the CDR3 reads TGTGCCAGCAGCGCATCAAAAAGTCAGTCGAACACCGGGGAGCTGTTTTTT. Drawing the rest from reference TRBV9 and TRBJ2-2, the complete variable domain is DSGVTQTPKHLITATGQRVTLRCSPRSGDLSVYWYQQSLDQGLQFLIQYYNGEERAKGNILERFSAQQFPDLHSELNLSSLELGDSALYFCASSASKSQSNTGELFFGEGSRLTVL.

The table lists this clone with a count of one. The chain carries TRBV5-1 and TRBJ2-1; D gene ambiguous. Germline CDR1 and CDR2: SGHRS and YFSETQ. This CDR3 spans 13 amino acids. The V gene lost 1 base and the J gene lost 3 bases, with 5 bases spanning the gap. CDR3 sequence reads: CASSLNGYNEQFF. The CDR3 region has the DNA TGCGCCAGCAGCTTGAACGGCTACAATGAGCAGTTCTTC. The full variable domain, completed using reference TRBV5-1 and TRBJ2-1, is KAGVTQTPRYLIKTRGQQVTLSCSPISGHRSVSWYQQTPGQGLQFLFEYFSETQRNKGNFPGRFSGRQFSNSRSEMNVSTLELGDSALYLCASSLNGYNEQFFGPGTRLTVL.

The chain joins TRBV28 to TRBJ1-1; unclear D gene. Germline V gives CDR1 MDHEN, CDR2 SYDVKM. Trimming pared 6 bases from V and 4 bases from J, leaving 9 bases between. The CDR3 is made up of 12 amino acids. The CDR3 protein is CASSAWGTEAFF. The CDR3 nucleotides read TGTGCCAGCAGCGCCTGGGGCACTGAAGCTTTCTTT.

Regarding this clone: The junction departs from germline at one end; a sequencing error may be responsible. This rearrangement joins TRBV19 to TRBJ2-2; 7 bases match TRBD2. The CDR3 has 16 amino acids. The germline CDR1 and CDR2 sequences are LNHDA and SQIVND (reference sequence). In nucleotides, the CDR3 is TGTGCCAGTAGTATTTGGGGAGGGAGGAACACCAGGGAGCTGTTTTTT. It codes for CASSIWGGRNTRELFF.

The rearrangement joins TRBV7-2 to TRBJ2-1; D may be TRBD1 or TRBD2 (5 bases each). V was trimmed by 5 bases and J by 0 bases, leaving 17 bases between them. Germline V gene lookup returns CDR1 SGHTA and CDR2 FQGNSA. The CDR3 is made up of 17 amino acids. CDR3 coding DNA: TGTGCCAGCAGCCCTTCGGGACGGGGTTACTCCTACAATGAGCAGTTCTTC. Translation: CASSPSGRGYSYNEQFF.

CDR3 coding DNA: TGTGCCAGCAGCGGGGAGGAAAGGGAGACCCAGTACTTC. Its translation is CASSGEERETQYF. This chain links TRBV9 with TRBJ2-5; possible D gene TRBD2, 6 bases. CDR1 is SGDLS and CDR2 is YYNGEE in the germline V gene. Trimming took 3 bases from V and 5 from J, leaving 11 bases between them. This CDR3 has 13 residues. The entire variable domain, with the rest obtained from reference TRBV9 and TRBJ2-5, is as follows: DSGVTQTPKHLITATGQRVTLRCSPRSGDLSVYWYQQSLDQGLQFLIQYYNGEERAKGNILERFSAQQFPDLHSELNLSSLELGDSALYFCASSGEERETQYFGPGTRLLVL.

V is TRBV27 and J is TRBJ2-1, with a weak D call TRBD2 (5 bases). This CDR3 contains 15 residues. The germline gives CDR1 MNHEY, CDR2 SMNVEV (reference sequence). V lost 4 bases and J 8 bases, leaving 18 bases between the germline ends. The CDR3 DNA sequence: TGTGCCAGCAGTTATAGCGCCAAGGTCATTCATGAGCAGTTCTTC. Translated: CASSYSAKVIHEQFF.

This sequence joins TRBV6-1 and TRBJ2-7; 7 bases agree with TRBD2. The CDR3 is 13 amino acids. V lost 3 bases, J lost 7 bases, and 6 bases stayed unmatched. CDR1 and CDR2 from the germline V gene are MNHNS and SASEGT. This chain's CDR3 is CASSDSRGGEQYF. The CDR3 DNA is TGTGCCAGCAGTGATAGCCGGGGAGGGGAGCAGTACTTC.

The chain has TRBV19 and TRBJ2-7; D is perhaps TRBD1 (5 bases). Looked up from germline, CDR1 is LNHDA and CDR2 is SQIVND (reference sequence). The CDR3 sequence is 14 residues long. Between the trimmed V and J ends, which lost 3 bases and 3 bases, there was a span of 12 bases. CDR3 amino acids: CASSISGQGYEQYF. As DNA, the CDR3 is TGTGCCAGTAGTATTAGTGGGCAGGGCTACGAGCAGTACTTC.

V and J are TRBV28 and TRBJ2-7; TRBD2 might be the D (5 bases). Trimming left V 6 bases short and J 2 bases short, with 14 bases between. The length of the CDR3 is 14 residues. Looked up from germline, CDR1 is MDHEN and CDR2 is SYDVKM. In DNA, the CDR3 is TGTGCCAGCAGACCCCTCTGGGAGACCTACGAGCAGTACTTC. This codes for CASRPLWETYEQYF.

V usage is TRBV5-8 and J usage is TRBJ2-5; 10 bases map to TRBD1. This CDR3 spans 16 amino acids. J lost 4 bases, V lost 0 bases, and 6 bases had no gene match. Germline loops: CDR1 SGHTS, CDR2 YDEGEE. CDR3 amino acids: CASSLGGTGDGETQYF. The CDR3 DNA sequence: TGTGCCAGCAGCTTGGGAGGGACAGGGGATGGAGAGACCCAGTACTTC.

The CDR3 DNA is TGTGCCAGCAGCCTTGGGCCAATAGTCTACGAGCAGTACTTC. Protein product: CASSLGPIVYEQYF. The chain uses TRBV27 and TRBJ2-7; D not certain. The CDR3 is 14 residues long. Germline CDR1 reads MNHEY; CDR2 reads SMNVEV (reference sequence). V shed 6 bases and J shed 3 bases, with 15 bases lying between them.

A word on this clone: The sample holds other DNA sequences that translate to the same CDR3. The rearrangement uses TRBV4-1 and TRBJ2-3, with D maybe TRBD1 (5 bases). The CDR3 has 15 residues. The V and J ends lost 1 base and 2 bases respectively, with 10 bases between them. The germline V gene encodes CDR1 MGHRA and CDR2 YSYEKL. The DNA of the CDR3 is TGCGCCAGCAGCCAAGTTGAAGGGGCCACAGATACGCAGTATTTT. The encoded protein is CASSQVEGATDTQYF.

This clone was detected only a few times. The rearrangement uses TRBV10-2 and TRBJ2-5; no clear D gene. Trimming took off 2 bases at V and 5 bases at J, with 9 bases between the two ends. The CDR3 sequence is 13 residues long. In germline, CDR1 is WSHSY, CDR2 SAAADI. CDR3 in amino acids: CASSELLQETQYF. CDR3 nucleotide sequence: TGCGCCAGCAGTGAGCTACTGCAGGAGACCCAGTACTTC.

This clone is a singleton in its sample. At one boundary the junction diverges from the germline segment, which might be a read error. The chain carries TRBV30 and TRBJ2-7; TRBD2 agrees at 10 bases. From germline, CDR1 is GTSNPN and CDR2 SVGIG (reference sequence). CDR3 length equals 12 residues. Written as DNA, the CDR3 is TGTGCCTGGCAGAGGACTAGCGGAGACCTCGATTTC. Translated: CAWQRTSGDLDF.

The V and J genes are TRBV5-1 and TRBJ2-7, with 13 bases aligning to TRBD2. Germline CDR1 is SGHRS and CDR2 is YFSETQ. V lost 2 bases to trimming and J lost 4 bases; unmatched junction nucleotides: 12. The CDR3 sequence is 18 residues long. The CDR3 loop is CASSLITAGTSGEYEQYF. The CDR3 nucleotides read TGCGCCAGCAGCTTAATTACTGCCGGGACTAGCGGGGAATACGAGCAGTACTTC. Drawing the rest from reference TRBV5-1 and TRBJ2-7, the complete variable domain is KAGVTQTPRYLIKTRGQQVTLSCSPISGHRSVSWYQQTPGQGLQFLFEYFSETQRNKGNFPGRFSGRQFSNSRSEMNVSTLELGDSALYLCASSLITAGTSGEYEQYFGPGTRLTVT.

The CDR3 region has the DNA TGTGCCAGCAGCTTACCCTCGGGACAGATCCTCAATGAGCAGTTCTTC. It is translated as CASSLPSGQILNEQFF. V is TRBV11-2 and J is TRBJ2-1, with 7 bases lining up with TRBD1. Germline V CDR1 and CDR2: SGHAT, FQNNGV. This CDR3 spans 16 amino acids. Unmatched junction bases numbered 10, after V lost 2 bases and J lost 6 bases. The entire variable domain, with the rest obtained from reference TRBV11-2 and TRBJ2-1, is as follows: EAGVAQSPRYKIIEKRQSVAFWCNPISGHATLYWYQQILGQGPKLLIQFQNNGVVDDSQLPKDRFSAERLKGVDSTLKIQPAKLEDSAVYLCASSLPSGQILNEQFFGPGTRLTVL.

A single count supports this clone. CDR3 bases: TGTGCCAGCAGTTTTTTCGGGACGACGTCAGAGCAGTACTTC. It yields the protein CASSFFGTTSEQYF. The J gene is TRBJ2-7, the V gene TRBV27; either TRBD1 or TRBD2 may supply D (5 bases each). V lost 3 bases and J lost 7, with 16 bases in between. The CDR3 is made up of 14 amino acids. Germline V CDR1 and CDR2: MNHEY, SMNVEV (reference sequence).

This chain connects TRBV6-6 to TRBJ2-1; 7 positions agree with TRBD1. The junction had 5 bases not matched to a gene; V was cut back by 4 bases and J by 5 bases. CDR3 size: 14 residues. Germline V gives CDR1 MNHNY, CDR2 SVGAGI (reference sequence). The CDR3 DNA sequence: TGTGCCAGCAGTTCGGGACAGCCGAACAATGAGCAGTTCTTC. Amino acids: CASSSGQPNNEQFF.

The chain links TRBV15 to TRBJ2-7; TRBD2 aligns across 9 bases. Germline V gene data show CDR1 as LNHNV and CDR2 as YYDKDF (reference sequence). The CDR3 is made up of 16 amino acids. V lost 3 bases, J lost 3 bases, and 9 bases stayed unmatched. DNA of the CDR3: TGTGCCACCAGCAGCAGACTAGCGGAGCAGGACTACGAGCAGTACTTC. This codes for CATSSRLAEQDYEQYF.

This clone was seen a single time. The CDR3 loop is CASPTYVGQPQHF. In nucleotides, the CDR3 is TGTGCCAGCCCGACATACGTGGGTCAGCCCCAGCATTTT. The genes are TRBV6-4 and TRBJ1-5; D is uncertain. The CDR3 sequence is 13 residues long. Per the germline V gene, CDR1 is MRHNA and CDR2 is SNTAGT. Trimming removed 8 bases at V and 6 bases at J, with 14 bases between.

The J gene is TRBJ2-3, the V gene TRBV5-8; 7 nucleotides agree with TRBD2. The CDR3 is 14 amino acids. The germline gives CDR1 SGHTS, CDR2 YDEGEE. V dropped 6 bases and J dropped 2; count of bases not matched to a gene: 6. The CDR3 coding sequence is TGTGCCAGCAACATAGCGGGTTACACAGATACGCAGTATTTT. Residues: CASNIAGYTDTQYF.

The J gene is TRBJ2-5, the V gene TRBV9, with D perhaps TRBD1 or TRBD2 (5 bases each). V was pared by 1 base and J by 5 bases, with 9 bases between. Per germline, CDR1 SGDLS and CDR2 YYNGEE. CDR3 length equals 13 residues. The CDR3, as DNA: TGTGCCAGCAGCGTAAATTGGGGGGAGACCCAGTACTTC. Translating it yields CASSVNWGETQYF. Complete variable domain (other parts from reference TRBV9 and TRBJ2-5): DSGVTQTPKHLITATGQRVTLRCSPRSGDLSVYWYQQSLDQGLQFLIQYYNGEERAKGNILERFSAQQFPDLHSELNLSSLELGDSALYFCASSVNWGETQYFGPGTRLLVL.

V gene TRBV4-1 combines with J gene TRBJ2-2; 9 bases line up with TRBD1. V was clipped by 4 bases and J by 7 bases; unmatched bases: 7. Germline V gene sequence: CDR1 MGHRA, CDR2 YSYEKL. The CDR3 runs to 15 residues. CDR3: CASSPNRGQGGELFF. CDR3 sequence (DNA): TGCGCCAGCAGCCCTAACAGGGGGCAAGGCGGGGAGCTGTTTTTT.

The chain links TRBV2 to TRBJ2-1, with 11 bases aligning to TRBD2. J was trimmed by 1 base and V by 4 bases; bases with no gene match: 0. The germline V gene encodes CDR1 SNHLY and CDR2 FYNNEI. The CDR3 spans 15 residues. This chain's CDR3 is CASSASGRSYNEQFF. The CDR3 DNA follows: TGTGCCAGCAGTGCTAGCGGGAGGTCCTACAATGAGCAGTTCTTC.

This clone was found once. The chain links TRBV7-8 to TRBJ2-7; 10 bases line up with TRBD2. Per germline, CDR1 SGHVS and CDR2 FQNEAQ. V dropped 5 bases and J dropped 0; count of bases not matched to a gene: 4. The CDR3 has 15 residues. CDR3 sequence reads: CASSRTSGNSYEQYF. The CDR3 nucleotides read TGTGCCAGCAGCCGGACTAGCGGCAACTCCTACGAGCAGTACTTC.

V and J are TRBV28 and TRBJ2-7, with TRBD2 identical over 7 bases. This CDR3 contains 16 residues. V lost 4 bases and J lost 0; bases outside the gene matches: 9. Germline CDR1 MDHEN, CDR2 SYDVKM. The CDR3 DNA reads TGTGCCAGCAGTTCACCTCAGCGGGGCAGCTCCTACGAGCAGTACTTC. It is translated as CASSSPQRGSSYEQYF.

The chain carries TRBV7-2 and TRBJ2-7; no firm D call. CDR3 length equals 15 residues. Germline values: CDR1 SGHTA, CDR2 FQGNSA. Trimming took off 3 bases at V and 1 base at J, with 13 bases between the two ends. CDR3 region: CASSFHQTGSYEQYF. As DNA, the CDR3 is TGTGCCAGCAGCTTCCATCAGACTGGTTCCTACGAGCAGTACTTC.

CDR3 DNA sequence: TGTGCCAGCAGCGACCTAGGACAGTCCGGACAGCCCCAGCATTTT. Amino acid sequence: CASSDLGQSGQPQHF. This sequence joins TRBV2 and TRBJ1-5; TRBD1 might be the D (6 bases). V lost 6 bases and J lost 7, with 19 bases in between. The CDR3 has 15 amino acids. Germline V gene data show CDR1 as SNHLY and CDR2 as FYNNEI.

The chain uses TRBV4-2 and TRBJ2-1; D not resolved. V gave up 0 bases and J gave up 0 bases, with 15 bases separating them. The CDR3 has 18 residues. CDR1 and CDR2 from the germline V gene are LGHNA and YNFKEQ. The CDR3 DNA sequence: TGTGCCAGCAGCCAAGATTGGGCCCAGCAGAGCTCCTACAATGAGCAGTTCTTC. Protein product: CASSQDWAQQSSYNEQFF.

In this sample, this clone turned up once. The chain joins TRBV28 to TRBJ2-1; D is ambiguous. The CDR3 contains 16 residues. Trimming stripped 1 base from V and 0 bases from J, with 10 bases between. The germline CDR1 and CDR2 sequences are MDHEN and SYDVKM. The CDR3 DNA reads TGTGCCAGCAGTTTATTGGGATTTCCCTCCTACAATGAGCAGTTCTTC. Translating gives CASSLLGFPSYNEQFF. Based on the CDR3 plus reference TRBV28 and TRBJ2-1, the full variable domain is DVKVTQSSRYLVKRTGEKVFLECVQDMDHENMFWYRQDPGLGLRLIYFSYDVKMKEKGDIPEGYSVSREKKERFSLILESASTNQTSMYLCASSLLGFPSYNEQFFGPGTRLTVL.